Below are 28 T cell receptor beta chains sequenced from a single sample in a study of T cells after yellow fever vaccination (dated by TCRdb to the late 2010s). Libraries were built with 5' RACE. These reads were obtained on an Illumina HiSeq 2500. The public reads were quality trimmed at Q25 with fastp and then assembled into clones with MiXCR by TCRdb, keeping productive beta chains. A single entry per CDR3 protein holds the most common genes and DNA from its merged rows. The sample table lists 510,000 or so distinct CDR3 sequences, roughly 19% of them with a count of one. The ten largest clones take up roughly 13% of the sample. Per the publication, the treatment or condition label means: live attenuated yellow fever vaccine strain. Here the sequenced sample was PBMCs, taken 15 days after the yellow fever booster vaccination. These receptors were obtained from a man aged 25 to 40 who received the YFV17D yellow fever vaccine.

CDR3 loop: CASSVEGAGQPQHF. DNA of the CDR3: TGTGCCAGCAGCGTAGAGGGGGCGGGTCAGCCCCAGCATTTT. The chain carries TRBV9 and TRBJ1-5; 7 bases line up with TRBD1. The CDR3 consists of 14 residues. Germline assignment: CDR1 SGDLS and CDR2 YYNGEE. V lost 0 bases and J lost 6; bases outside the gene matches: 3.

The rearrangement uses TRBV5-1 and TRBJ2-7; D is unresolved. Trimming pared 1 base from V and 0 bases from J, leaving 5 bases between. Per the germline V gene, CDR1 is SGHRS and CDR2 is YFSETQ. The length of the CDR3 is 13 residues. Here the CDR3 DNA reads TGCGCCAGCAGCTTGATCAGCTCCTACGAGCAGTACTTC. Protein sequence: CASSLISSYEQYF.

The rearrangement uses TRBV19 and TRBJ1-5; weak D call: TRBD1 (6 bases). Germline V gene lookup returns CDR1 LNHDA and CDR2 SQIVND (reference sequence). The CDR3 contains 16 residues. The V gene lost 10 bases and the J gene lost 1 base, with 20 bases spanning the gap. CDR3 in DNA: TGTGCCACCCAATTAGGGGACAAACTAAGCAATCAGCCCCAGCATTTT. It encodes CATQLGDKLSNQPQHF.

The gene calls are TRBV27 and TRBJ2-7; D assignment may be TRBD1 or TRBD2 (7 bases each). CDR1 is MNHEY, CDR2 SMNVEV, per germline (reference sequence). Trimming cost V 5 bases and J 2 bases, with 16 bases left between them. This CDR3 contains 15 residues. This CDR3 reads CASSPRGGWAYEQYF. CDR3 coding DNA: TGTGCCAGCAGTCCCAGGGGGGGTTGGGCCTACGAGCAGTACTTC.

This chain connects TRBV24-1 to TRBJ2-1; tentatively, D is TRBD1 (5 bases). Trimming removed 10 bases at V and 1 base at J, with 10 bases between. This CDR3 region has 13 residues. Germline V gives CDR1 KGHDR, CDR2 SFDVKD. In nucleotides, the CDR3 is TGTGCCACTAGGGGTGGATCCTACAATGAGCAGTTCTTC. Translation gives CATRGGSYNEQFF.

J is TRBJ2-3 and V is TRBV10-2; 7 positions agree with TRBD2. This CDR3 has 14 residues. Germline V gene sequence: CDR1 WSHSY, CDR2 SAAADI. V lost 2 bases, J lost 10 bases, and 9 bases stayed unmatched. The CDR3 nucleotides read TGCGCCAGCAGTGAGAGCGGGATTAGGTCTGCGCAGTATTTT. It codes for CASSESGIRSAQYF.

This clonotype was counted a few times. The chain employs TRBV6-1 and TRBJ2-3; TRBD2 agrees at 8 bases. There are 14 residues in the CDR3. V shed 5 bases and J 6 bases; nucleotides not matched to a gene: 7. Germline assignment: CDR1 MNHNS and CDR2 SASEGT. CDR3 region: CASSPAGEWDTQYF. The DNA of the CDR3 is TGTGCCAGCAGTCCAGCGGGAGAGTGGGATACGCAGTATTTT.

This clonotype was seen a handful of times. This chain joins TRBV20-1 and TRBJ2-7; TRBD2 matches 13 bases. J gave up 1 base and V 6 bases, and 6 bases lay outside the gene matches. Germline CDR1 DFQATT, CDR2 SNEGSKA (reference sequence). The length of the CDR3 is 15 residues. The CDR3 spells CSARRTSGGSYEQYF. DNA for the CDR3: TGCAGTGCCCGCCGGACTAGCGGGGGATCCTACGAGCAGTACTTC.

J is TRBJ1-4 and V is TRBV20-1; D is unresolved. Germline V gene lookup returns CDR1 DFQATT and CDR2 SNEGSKA (reference sequence). The CDR3 covers 11 residues. V was clipped by 2 bases and J by 8 bases, with 6 bases between them. CDR3 nucleotides: TGCAGTGCTAGAAAACAGGAAAAACTGTTTTTT. It specifies CSARKQEKLFF.

This clonotype was counted only a few times. This chain connects TRBV19 to TRBJ2-7, with a possible D match to TRBD1 (7 bases). Trimming left V 3 bases short and J 0 bases short, with 15 bases between. Germline loops: CDR1 LNHDA, CDR2 SQIVND (reference sequence). The CDR3 runs 16 residues. The CDR3 nucleotides are TGTGCCAGTAGTATTGGGGGGACAGCGAGCTCCTACGAGCAGTACTTC. This gives the protein CASSIGGTASSYEQYF.

This clonotype was detected only a few times. This chain joins TRBV15 and TRBJ2-1, with TRBD2 matching over 14 bases. This CDR3 has 16 amino acids. Unmatched junction bases numbered 7, after V lost 4 bases and J lost 8 bases. CDR1 is LNHNV and CDR2 is YYDKDF in the germline V gene (reference sequence). The CDR3 region is CATSTPTSGRAYEQFF. CDR3 bases: TGTGCCACCAGCACCCCGACTAGCGGGAGGGCCTATGAGCAGTTCTTC.

This clonotype was found a few times. This chain joins TRBV4-3 and TRBJ2-5; D remains ambiguous. Germline CDR1 is LGHNA and CDR2 is YSLEER. The CDR3 extends over 16 amino acids. V lost 0 bases and J 0 bases, leaving 11 bases between the germline ends. The CDR3 sequence is CASSQDYAGHQETQYF. CDR3 sequence (DNA): TGCGCCAGCAGCCAAGATTATGCAGGACACCAAGAGACCCAGTACTTC.

The chain employs TRBV12-3 or TRBV12-4 and TRBJ2-7; maybe TRBD1 (5 bases). The CDR3 totals 15 residues. V was clipped by 6 bases and J by 3 bases, with 18 bases between them. The CDR3 DNA is TGTGCCAGCAGCTTCCGTGGGGCCTACAGCTACGAGCAGTACTTC. Translated: CASSFRGAYSYEQYF.

This chain links TRBV5-1 with TRBJ1-1; 9 nucleotides line up with TRBD1. The length of the CDR3 is 19 residues. V trimming: 5 bases; J trimming: 1 base; junction bases outside the gene matches: 18. Germline V gene lookup returns CDR1 SGHRS and CDR2 YFSETQ. CDR3 in amino acids: CASSRRLGATGGPNTEAFF. For the CDR3, the DNA is TGCGCCAGCAGTAGGCGGTTAGGCGCGACAGGGGGGCCGAACACTGAAGCTTTCTTT.

This clonotype has just a few counts. The rearrangement links TRBV29-1 to TRBJ2-5; 10 bases agree with TRBD2. The length of the CDR3 is 15 residues. Germline V gene data show CDR1 as SQVTM and CDR2 as ANQGSEA. The junction had 11 bases not matched to a gene; V was cut back by 7 bases and J by 3 bases. The CDR3 DNA follows: TGCAGCGCCCGGACTAGCGGTTCGGGAAAAGAGACCCAGTACTTC. Protein product: CSARTSGSGKETQYF. Based on the CDR3 plus reference TRBV29-1 and TRBJ2-5, the full variable domain is SAVISQKPSRDICQRGTSLTIQCQVDSQVTMMFWYRQQPGQSLTLIATANQGSEATYESGFVIDKFPISRPNLTFSTLTVSNMSPEDSSIYLCSARTSGSGKETQYFGPGTRLLVL.

The genes are TRBV7-9 and TRBJ2-7, with D possibly TRBD1 on 6 matching bases. Between the trimmed V and J ends, which lost 4 bases and 3 bases, there was a span of 13 bases. The germline gives CDR1 SEHNR, CDR2 FQNEAQ (reference sequence). The CDR3 loop spans 14 amino acids. The CDR3 DNA follows: TGTGCCAGCAGCTCCCACCGGACAGTCTACGAGCAGTACTTC. This translates into CASSSHRTVYEQYF.

This rearrangement joins TRBV4-2 to TRBJ2-5; D is uncertain. Germline loops: CDR1 LGHNA, CDR2 YNFKEQ. V was trimmed by 8 bases and J by 4 bases, leaving 17 bases between them. This CDR3 comprises 14 residues. As DNA, the CDR3 is TGTGCCAGCTCCCTGCAAAGTGGCGGAGAGACCCAGTACTTC. It specifies CASSLQSGGETQYF.

There are a few counts of this clonotype. V and J are TRBV25-1 and TRBJ2-5, with no clear D. The CDR3 length is 13 residues. Germline assignment: CDR1 MGHDK and CDR2 SYGVNS. V dropped 6 bases and J dropped 9 bases, with 17 bases sitting between them. The CDR3 DNA reads TGTGCCAGCAGGGACGGGTTGGACGTAGCCCAGTACTTC. Its protein product is CASRDGLDVAQYF.

This clonotype was found a few times. V is TRBV11-3 and J is TRBJ2-6, with D unclear. Trimming shortened V by 5 bases and J by 0 bases, and 5 bases separated the two germline ends. Germline V gene lookup returns CDR1 SGHNT and CDR2 YENEEA. The CDR3 loop spans 14 amino acids. This chain's CDR3 is CASSPHSGANVLTF. CDR3 coding DNA: TGTGCCAGCAGCCCTCACTCTGGGGCCAACGTCCTGACTTTC. The full variable domain, completed using reference TRBV11-3 and TRBJ2-6, is EAGVVQSPRYKIIEKKQPVAFWCNPISGHNTLYWYLQNLGQGPELLIRYENEEAVDDSQLPKDRFSAERLKGVDSTLKIQPAELGDSAVYLCASSPHSGANVLTFGAGSRLTVL.

This clonotype has more than one count but fewer than ten. V gene TRBV20-1 combines with J gene TRBJ2-1; 13 bases fit TRBD2. CDR1 and CDR2 (germline): DFQATT, SNEGSKA (reference sequence). The J segment lost 6 bases and the V segment lost 7 bases, leaving 6 bases of the junction unmatched. This CDR3 region has 14 residues. The CDR3 here is CSGTSGRGSNEQFF. In DNA, the CDR3 is TGCAGTGGCACTAGCGGGAGGGGTAGCAATGAGCAGTTCTTC.

This clonotype has more than one count but fewer than ten. V and J are TRBV11-2 and TRBJ2-5, with 10 bases identical to TRBD1. V was pared by 5 bases and J by 5 bases, with 8 bases of the junction left unmatched. The CDR3 extends over 15 amino acids. Germline V lookup: CDR1 SGHAT, CDR2 FQNNGV. The CDR3 region is CASSQTTGGWETQYF. The CDR3 DNA is TGTGCCAGCAGCCAAACGACAGGGGGCTGGGAGACCCAGTACTTC.

Only a few counts were recorded for this clonotype. The J gene is TRBJ1-1, the V gene TRBV6-5, with D possibly TRBD1 on 5 matching bases. Trimming removed 7 bases from V and 3 bases from J, with 15 bases in between. The germline gives CDR1 MNHEY, CDR2 SVGAGI. This CDR3 has 14 amino acids. The CDR3 region is CASIAGGGDTEAFF. As DNA, the CDR3 is TGTGCCAGCATAGCTGGCGGGGGTGACACTGAAGCTTTCTTT.

The J gene is TRBJ2-5, the V gene TRBV7-2; 10 bases match TRBD1. Looked up from germline, CDR1 is SGHTA and CDR2 is FQGNSA. Germline trimming cut 4 bases from V and 4 bases from J; bases unmatched to any gene: 9. The CDR3 totals 16 residues. The CDR3, as DNA: TGTGCCAGCAGCTGGACCGGGACAGGGGTTGGAGAGACCCAGTACTTC. It specifies CASSWTGTGVGETQYF.

The rearrangement links TRBV23-1 to TRBJ2-1; 11 positions match TRBD2. TRBV23-1 is annotated as an ORF whose role is uncertain. CDR3 length equals 19 residues. The junction had 13 bases not matched to a gene; V was cut back by 6 bases and J by 0 bases. The CDR3 spells CASSREGLGLADSYNEQFF. DNA of the CDR3: TGCGCCAGCAGCAGGGAGGGACTGGGACTAGCGGACTCCTACAATGAGCAGTTCTTC.

This clonotype was detected ten times or more. This chain uses TRBV9 with TRBJ2-7; 10 bases match TRBD2. Unmatched junction bases numbered 0, after V lost 2 bases and J lost 1 base. This CDR3 spans 14 amino acids. Germline V gene data show CDR1 as SGDLS and CDR2 as YYNGEE. This CDR3 reads CASSVTSGSYEQYF. The CDR3 DNA reads as TGTGCCAGCAGCGTGACTAGCGGGTCCTACGAGCAGTACTTC.

This clonotype has at least ten counts. The CDR3 here is CASSEDRGRGDTQYF. Here the CDR3 DNA reads TGCGCCAGCAGCGAGGACAGGGGGCGAGGAGATACGCAGTATTTT. J is TRBJ2-3 and V is TRBV5-1; 11 bases map to TRBD1. Germline V gives CDR1 SGHRS, CDR2 YFSETQ. The trim removed 4 bases at V and 5 bases at J, leaving 6 bases unmatched. The CDR3 covers 15 residues. The variable domain in full, with the rest retrieved from reference TRBV5-1 and TRBJ2-3, is KAGVTQTPRYLIKTRGQQVTLSCSPISGHRSVSWYQQTPGQGLQFLFEYFSETQRNKGNFPGRFSGRQFSNSRSEMNVSTLELGDSALYLCASSEDRGRGDTQYFGPGTRLTVL.

The chain joins TRBV29-1 to TRBJ2-7, with TRBD1 matching over 9 bases. The CDR3 contains 11 residues. V trimming: 6 bases; J trimming: 4 bases; junction bases outside the gene matches: 1. The germline V gene has CDR1 SQVTM and CDR2 ANQGSEA. CDR3 nucleotides: TGCAGCGTCGACAGGGGGTACGAGCAGTACTTC. Translation: CSVDRGYEQYF.

The table lists this clonotype with a few counts. This sequence joins TRBV5-1 and TRBJ1-4; 9 nucleotides agree with TRBD1. The CDR3 totals 16 residues. The V and J ends lost 4 bases and 3 bases, in that order; junction bases with no gene match: 7. Germline V CDR1 and CDR2: SGHRS, YFSETQ. The CDR3 region is CASSATGGPANEKLFF. In DNA, the CDR3 is TGCGCCAGCAGCGCCACAGGGGGCCCAGCTAATGAAAAACTGTTTTTT.